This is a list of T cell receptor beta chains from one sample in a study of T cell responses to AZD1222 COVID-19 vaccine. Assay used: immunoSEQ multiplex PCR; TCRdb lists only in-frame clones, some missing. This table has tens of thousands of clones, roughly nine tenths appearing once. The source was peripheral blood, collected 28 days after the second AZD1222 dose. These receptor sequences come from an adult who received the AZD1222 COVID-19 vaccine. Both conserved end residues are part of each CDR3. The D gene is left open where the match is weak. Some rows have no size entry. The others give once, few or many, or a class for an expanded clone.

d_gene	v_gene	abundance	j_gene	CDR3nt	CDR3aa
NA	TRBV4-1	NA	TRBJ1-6	TGCGCCAGCAGCCAAGGCCCCCCAGGGTCGGTTAATTCACCCCTCCACTTT	CASSQGPPGSVNSPLHF
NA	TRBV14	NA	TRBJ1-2	TGTGCCAGCAGCCAAGGCTTCAGGGAGAATGGCTACACCTTC	CASSQGFRENGYTF
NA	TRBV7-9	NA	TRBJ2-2	TGTGCCAGCAGCTCTCCCCGGGACTTAGGTGTCACCGGGGAGCTGTTTTTT	CASSSPRDLGVTGELFF
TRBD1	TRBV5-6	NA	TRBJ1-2	TGTGCCAGCAGCTTGGACCCCGACAGGGTGGACTATGGCTACACCTTC	CASSLDPDRVDYGYTF
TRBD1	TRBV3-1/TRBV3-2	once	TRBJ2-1	TGTGCCAGCAGCGCCCTCAGGGGGTACAATGAGCAGTTCTTC	CASSALRGYNEQFF
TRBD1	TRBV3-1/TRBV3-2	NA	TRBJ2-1	TGTGCCAGCAGCGCCCAACCGGGACAGGGGGCGCCGAATGAGCAGTTCTTC	CASSAQPGQGAPNEQFF
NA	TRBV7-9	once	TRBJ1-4	TGTGCCACCAAACCACGACAGGATGAAAAACTGTTTTTT	CATKPRQDEKLFF
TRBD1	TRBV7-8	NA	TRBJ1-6	TGTGCCAGCAGCTCCGACAGGGGTGGTTCACCCCTCCACTTT	CASSSDRGGSPLHF
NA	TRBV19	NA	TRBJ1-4	TGTGCCAGTAGCCCCGGTTGGGGGAATGAAAAACTGTTTTTT	CASSPGWGNEKLFF
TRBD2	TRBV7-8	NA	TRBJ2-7	TGTGCCAGCAGCTTAGCGCGAACTAGCGGGGGGTACGAGCAGTACTTC	CASSLARTSGGYEQYF
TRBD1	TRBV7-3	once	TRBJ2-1	TGTGCCAGCAGCCCCGGACAGGGGTGGGATGAGCAGTTCTTC	CASSPGQGWDEQFF
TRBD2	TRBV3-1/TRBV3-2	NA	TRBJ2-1	TGTGCCAGCAGCGAGACTAGCGGGGGGTCAAATGAGCAGTTCTTC	CASSETSGGSNEQFF